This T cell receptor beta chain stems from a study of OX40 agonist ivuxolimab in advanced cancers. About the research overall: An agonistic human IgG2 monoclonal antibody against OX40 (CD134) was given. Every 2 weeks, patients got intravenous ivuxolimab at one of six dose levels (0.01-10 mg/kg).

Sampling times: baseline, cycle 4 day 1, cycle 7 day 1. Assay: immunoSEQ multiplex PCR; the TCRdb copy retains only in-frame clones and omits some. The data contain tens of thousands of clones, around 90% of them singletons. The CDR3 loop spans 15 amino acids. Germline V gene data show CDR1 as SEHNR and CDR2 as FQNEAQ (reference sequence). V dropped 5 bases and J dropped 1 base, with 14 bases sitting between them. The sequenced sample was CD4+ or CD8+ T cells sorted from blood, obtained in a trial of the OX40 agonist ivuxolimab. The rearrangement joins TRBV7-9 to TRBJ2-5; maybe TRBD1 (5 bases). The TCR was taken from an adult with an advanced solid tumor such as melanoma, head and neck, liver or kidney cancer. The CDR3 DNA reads TGTGCCAGCAGCCCTCGTGAACAGGCCCAAGAGACCCAGTACTTC. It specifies CASSPREQAQETQYF.